These 23 T cell receptor beta chains originate from one sample sequenced in a study of T cells in Graves' hyperthyroidism and ophthalmopathy. TCR beta CDR3 sequences were amplified from RNA transcripts. The TCR CDR3 first-round RT-PCR relied on the HTBI primer set. TCRdb re-analysed the multiplex PCR reads in MiXCR, keeping a single row per CDR3 protein. In the table there are approximately 320,000 distinct CDR3 sequences, around 17% of which are singletons. Specimen: blood. These receptor sequences come from a man under 40 with Graves' hyperthyroidism.

There are a few counts of this clonotype. The chain combines TRBV6-1 with TRBJ1-4; D is perhaps TRBD1 (5 bases). The germline V gene has CDR1 MNHNS and CDR2 SASEGT. The CDR3 has 17 amino acids. The ends were cut back, 6 bases at V and 4 bases at J, with 21 bases in the middle. CDR3 sequence: CASSHTLGGALNEKLFF. CDR3 sequence (DNA): TGTGCCAGCAGCCATACCCTGGGAGGGGCCCTTAATGAAAAACTGTTTTTT.

This clonotype was counted a few times. The genes are TRBV19 and TRBJ2-4; D unresolved. The ends were cut back, 7 bases at V and 2 bases at J, with 12 bases in the middle. The germline V gene encodes CDR1 LNHDA and CDR2 SQIVND (reference sequence). This CDR3 has 14 amino acids. CDR3 in amino acids: CASTLTPSKNIQYF. The CDR3, as DNA: TGTGCCAGTACCCTGACCCCATCCAAAAACATTCAGTACTTC.

This clonotype has more than one count but fewer than ten. V gene TRBV19 combines with J gene TRBJ2-3; no definite D call. Germline CDR1 and CDR2: LNHDA and SQIVND (reference sequence). CDR3 length: 14 amino acids. V lost 4 bases to trimming and J lost 1 base, with 9 bases between them. The CDR3 coding sequence is TGTGCCAGTAGTACGGCCGGGCGCACAGATACGCAGTATTTT. Its protein product is CASSTAGRTDTQYF.

This clonotype has just a few counts. The chain uses TRBV11-3 and TRBJ2-7, with D possibly TRBD2 on 5 matching bases. Germline CDR1 is SGHNT and CDR2 is YENEEA. Trimming removed 5 bases from V and 4 bases from J, with 15 bases in between. This CDR3 has 14 residues. The CDR3 DNA reads TGTGCCAGCAGCCTGTCAAGAGGGAAATACGAGCAGTACTTC. Translated: CASSLSRGKYEQYF. Full variable domain (outside the CDR3, taken from reference TRBV11-3 and TRBJ2-7): EAGVVQSPRYKIIEKKQPVAFWCNPISGHNTLYWYLQNLGQGPELLIRYENEEAVDDSQLPKDRFSAERLKGVDSTLKIQPAELGDSAVYLCASSLSRGKYEQYFGPGTRLTVT.

This sequence joins TRBV5-4 and TRBJ1-6; D may be TRBD1 (5 bases). CDR3 length equals 16 residues. Per germline, CDR1 SGHNT and CDR2 YYREEE (reference sequence). Trimming took 3 bases from V and 11 from J, leaving 21 bases between them. Here the CDR3 reads CASSSGNSGRGPPLHF. In nucleotides, the CDR3 is TGTGCCAGCAGCTCGGGAAACTCAGGGAGGGGCCCACCCCTCCACTTT. The full variable domain, its missing parts supplied by reference TRBV5-4 and TRBJ1-6, is ETGVTQSPTHLIKTRGQQVTLRCSSQSGHNTVSWYQQALGQGPQFIFQYYREEENGRGNFPPRFSGLQFPNYSSELNVNALELDDSALYLCASSSGNSGRGPPLHFGNGTRLTVT.

There are many counts of this clonotype. The gene calls are TRBV20-1 and TRBJ2-7; no clear D gene. The CDR3 length is 12 residues. Trimming pared 5 bases from V and 2 bases from J, leaving 10 bases between. Germline V gene sequence: CDR1 DFQATT, CDR2 SNEGSKA (reference sequence). The CDR3 loop reads CSAPAVTYEQYF. For the CDR3, the DNA is TGCAGTGCTCCCGCAGTCACCTACGAGCAGTACTTC.

This clonotype was seen many times. This chain links TRBV11-2 with TRBJ2-7; D remains unclear. The CDR3 length is 16 residues. The V end was cut by 5 bases, the J end by 3 bases, with 20 bases between. CDR1 and CDR2 (germline): SGHAT, FQNNGV. CDR3 nucleotides: TGTGCCAGCAGCCCTCCCAGGACCCCAAGAGACTACGAGCAGTACTTC. Its protein is CASSPPRTPRDYEQYF.

This clonotype was detected many times. The chain combines TRBV11-2 with TRBJ2-7; perhaps TRBD1 as D (7 bases). CDR3 length: 12 residues. Germline-derived CDR1 and CDR2 are SGHAT and FQNNGV. V was clipped by 8 bases and J by 5 bases, with 13 bases between them. The CDR3 bases are TGTGCCAGCGGCGCAGGGGGGAACGAGCAGTACTTC. Protein sequence: CASGAGGNEQYF.

This clonotype was picked up many times. The genes are TRBV28 and TRBJ1-5, with 7 positions matching TRBD1. V lost 8 bases and J lost 0; bases outside the gene matches: 13. The CDR3 length is 17 residues. The germline CDR1 and CDR2 sequences are MDHEN and SYDVKM. The CDR3 DNA follows: TGTGCCAGCGAGTTGGGGACAGCGCTGTATAGCAATCAGCCCCAGCATTTT. Translation: CASELGTALYSNQPQHF. The entire variable domain, with the rest obtained from reference TRBV28 and TRBJ1-5, is as follows: DVKVTQSSRYLVKRTGEKVFLECVQDMDHENMFWYRQDPGLGLRLIYFSYDVKMKEKGDIPEGYSVSREKKERFSLILESASTNQTSMYLCASELGTALYSNQPQHFGDGTRLSIL.

This clonotype was recorded many times. The rearrangement links TRBV11-3 to TRBJ2-7, with 7 bases matching TRBD2. Germline V gene lookup returns CDR1 SGHNT and CDR2 YENEEA. The CDR3 covers 13 residues. The J segment lost 4 bases and the V segment lost 8 bases, leaving 8 bases of the junction unmatched. In DNA, the CDR3 is TGTGCCAGCGATTGCGGGAGAGGTTACGAGCAGTACTTC. Amino acids: CASDCGRGYEQYF.

Comments on this clonotype: A much more abundant neighbour one base away suggests this may be a read error. The chain recombines TRBV6-2 or TRBV6-3 with TRBJ2-7, with TRBD1 as a possible D gene (5 bases). Between the trimmed V and J ends, which lost 7 bases and 6 bases, there was a span of 16 bases. The CDR3 spans 13 residues. CDR1 and CDR2 from the germline V gene are MNHEY and SVGEGT. The CDR3 loop reads CASTIQEKIEQYF. CDR3 DNA: TGTGCCAGCACCATACAGGAGAAGATCGAGCAGTACTTC.

This clonotype came up many times. Here the CDR3 reads CASSLVPGLAGLGSYNEQFF. The CDR3 DNA sequence: TGTGCCAGCAGCTTAGTACCGGGACTAGCGGGATTAGGATCCTACAATGAGCAGTTCTTC. This sequence joins TRBV7-8 and TRBJ2-1; 13 bases line up with TRBD2. The CDR3 is 20 amino acids. The germline V gene has CDR1 SGHVS and CDR2 FQNEAQ. V lost 1 base to trimming and J lost 1 base; unmatched junction nucleotides: 10.

A few counts support this clonotype. The rearrangement joins TRBV15 to TRBJ2-1, with D perhaps given as TRBD1 or TRBD2 (5 bases each). In germline, CDR1 is LNHNV, CDR2 YYDKDF (reference sequence). The CDR3 runs to 18 residues. Trimming took 0 bases from V and 0 from J, leaving 15 bases between them. CDR3 loop: CATSRDFGATSSYNEQFF. CDR3 nucleotides: TGTGCCACCAGCAGAGATTTCGGGGCTACGAGCTCCTACAATGAGCAGTTCTTC.

This chain joins TRBV20-1 and TRBJ2-3; no firm D call. The germline CDR1 and CDR2 sequences are DFQATT and SNEGSKA (reference sequence). With 5 bases removed from V and 3 bases from J, the gap between germline ends came to 6 bases. This CDR3 has 11 amino acids. CDR3 region: CSAEETDTQYF. CDR3 sequence (DNA): TGCAGTGCTGAAGAAACAGATACGCAGTATTTT.

This clonotype was counted many times. The rearrangement uses TRBV30 and TRBJ2-1; D might be TRBD2 (6 bases). The CDR3 runs to 14 residues. Germline V CDR1 and CDR2: GTSNPN, SVGIG (reference sequence). The ends were cut back, 0 bases at V and 8 bases at J, with 14 bases in the middle. CDR3 DNA: TGTGCCTGGAGTGTCGTCCGGGGGTGGGATGAGCAGTTCTTC. Protein: CAWSVVRGWDEQFF.

V is TRBV5-1 and J is TRBJ2-5; D possibly matches TRBD1 or TRBD2 (6 bases each). In germline, CDR1 is SGHRS, CDR2 YFSETQ. The CDR3 extends over 15 amino acids. Trimming cost V 4 bases and J 5 bases, with 18 bases left between them. The CDR3 bases are TGCGCCAGCAGCCCTACCACGGGGGCGTGGGAGACCCAGTACTTC. Protein sequence: CASSPTTGAWETQYF.

This clonotype was observed at least ten times. The genes are TRBV11-2 and TRBJ2-3; no clear D gene. V lost 1 base and J lost 2, with 13 bases in between. CDR1 and CDR2 from the germline V gene are SGHAT and FQNNGV. The CDR3 is made up of 16 amino acids. CDR3 sequence (DNA): TGTGCCAGCAGCTTAGGGCTTGGCGGACCCACAGATACGCAGTATTTT. This gives the protein CASSLGLGGPTDTQYF. Full variable domain (outside the CDR3, taken from reference TRBV11-2 and TRBJ2-3): EAGVAQSPRYKIIEKRQSVAFWCNPISGHATLYWYQQILGQGPKLLIQFQNNGVVDDSQLPKDRFSAERLKGVDSTLKIQPAKLEDSAVYLCASSLGLGGPTDTQYFGPGTRLTVL.

This clonotype occurred many times. The J gene is TRBJ2-7, the V gene TRBV6-2 or TRBV6-3; a possible D gene is TRBD2 (7 bases). Per germline, CDR1 MNHEY and CDR2 SVGEGT. V was clipped by 5 bases and J by 0 bases, with 11 bases between them. The CDR3 consists of 14 residues. This chain's CDR3 is CASSGLGGSYEQYF. CDR3 DNA: TGTGCCAGCAGTGGACTAGGGGGCTCCTACGAGCAGTACTTC.

This clonotype was picked up many times. The chain carries TRBV12-3 or TRBV12-4 and TRBJ2-7, with a tentative D call TRBD2 (7 bases). This CDR3 contains 13 residues. Trimming removed 6 bases from V and 3 bases from J, with 12 bases in between. The CDR3 loop is CASSSGTNYEQYF. CDR3 coding DNA: TGTGCCAGCAGCAGCGGGACAAACTACGAGCAGTACTTC.

The chain carries TRBV6-1 and TRBJ2-3, with D uncertain. The CDR3 is 13 residues long. V lost 7 bases, J lost 2 bases, and 10 bases lay in between. Per germline, CDR1 MNHNS and CDR2 SASEGT. CDR3 amino acids: CASKLENTDTQYF. The CDR3 nucleotides are TGTGCCAGCAAATTAGAGAACACAGATACGCAGTATTTT.

This clonotype was recorded at least ten times. The V call is TRBV28, the J call TRBJ1-5; 7 bases map to TRBD1. The CDR3 loop spans 16 amino acids. Germline CDR1 is MDHEN and CDR2 is SYDVKM. The junction had 11 bases not matched to a gene; V was cut back by 6 bases and J by 3 bases. CDR3 coding DNA: TGTGCCAGCAGCTATACAGGGGCAAACTTCAATCAGCCCCAGCATTTT. This encodes CASSYTGANFNQPQHF.

This clonotype was found many times. The chain employs TRBV7-8 and TRBJ2-4; D could derive from TRBD1 or TRBD2 (5 bases each). Germline V lookup: CDR1 SGHVS, CDR2 FQNEAQ. V was trimmed by 5 bases and J by 0 bases, leaving 23 bases between them. CDR3 length equals 19 residues. CDR3 sequence (DNA): TGTGCCAGCAGCGGGCAGGGAGTTTGGCAGTCCTTAGCCAAAAACATTCAGTACTTC. It encodes CASSGQGVWQSLAKNIQYF.

This clonotype has only a few counts. V and J are TRBV27 and TRBJ1-1; maybe TRBD1 (5 bases). The CDR3 has 13 residues. The germline V gene has CDR1 MNHEY and CDR2 SMNVEV (reference sequence). Trimming took off 7 bases at V and 3 bases at J, with 12 bases between the two ends. The CDR3 nucleotides are TGTGCCAGCACTCAGGGTGGGTACACTGAAGCTTTCTTT. This gives the protein CASTQGGYTEAFF.